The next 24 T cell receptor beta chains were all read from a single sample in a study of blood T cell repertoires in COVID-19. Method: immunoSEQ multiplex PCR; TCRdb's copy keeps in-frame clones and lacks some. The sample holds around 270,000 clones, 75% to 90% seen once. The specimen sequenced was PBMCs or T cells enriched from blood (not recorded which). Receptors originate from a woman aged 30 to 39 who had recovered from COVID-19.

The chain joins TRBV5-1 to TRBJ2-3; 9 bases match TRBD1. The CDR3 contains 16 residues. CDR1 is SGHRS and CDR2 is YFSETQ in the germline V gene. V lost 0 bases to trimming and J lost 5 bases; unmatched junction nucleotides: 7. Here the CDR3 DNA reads TGCGCCAGCAGCTTGGTCGTACAGGGGGCGGGAGATACGCAGTATTTT. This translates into CASSLVVQGAGDTQYF.

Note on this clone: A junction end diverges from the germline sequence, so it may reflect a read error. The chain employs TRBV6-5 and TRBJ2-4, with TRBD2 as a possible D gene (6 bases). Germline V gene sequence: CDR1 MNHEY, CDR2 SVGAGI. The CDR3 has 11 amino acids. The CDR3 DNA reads TGTGCCAGCAGTAACACCGGGACTTTGAACTTC. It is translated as CASSNTGTLNF.

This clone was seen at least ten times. The CDR3 is CASSKPAEGYEQYF. CDR3 DNA sequence: TGTGCCAGCAGCAAACCGGCAGAGGGCTACGAGCAGTACTTC. This sequence joins TRBV21-1 and TRBJ2-7; no DNA check was done on the table's D call, TRBD2. TRBV21-1 is an annotated pseudogene. The CDR3 spans 14 residues.

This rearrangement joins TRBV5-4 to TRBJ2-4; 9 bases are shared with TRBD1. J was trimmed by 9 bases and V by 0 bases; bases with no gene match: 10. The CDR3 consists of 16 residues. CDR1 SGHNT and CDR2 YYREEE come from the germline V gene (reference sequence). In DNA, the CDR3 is TGTGCCAGCAGCTTGGGGACAGGGGCAATGGTAGGCATTCAGTACTTC. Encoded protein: CASSLGTGAMVGIQYF. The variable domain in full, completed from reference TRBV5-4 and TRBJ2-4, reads ETGVTQSPTHLIKTRGQQVTLRCSSQSGHNTVSWYQQALGQGPQFIFQYYREEENGRGNFPPRFSGLQFPNYSSELNVNALELDDSALYLCASSLGTGAMVGIQYFGAGTRLSVL.

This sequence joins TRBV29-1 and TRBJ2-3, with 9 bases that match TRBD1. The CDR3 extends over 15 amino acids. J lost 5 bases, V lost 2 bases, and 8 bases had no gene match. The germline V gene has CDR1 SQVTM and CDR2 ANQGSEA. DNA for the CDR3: TGCAGCGTTGAAAATCGACAGGGGGGTCGAGATACGCAGTATTTT. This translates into CSVENRQGGRDTQYF.

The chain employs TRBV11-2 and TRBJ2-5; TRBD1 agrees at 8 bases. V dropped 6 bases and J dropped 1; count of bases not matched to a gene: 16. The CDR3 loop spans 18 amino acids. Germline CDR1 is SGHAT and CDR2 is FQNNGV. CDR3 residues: CASSYQSVGTGLQETQYF. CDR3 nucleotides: TGTGCCAGCAGTTACCAATCGGTAGGGACAGGACTCCAAGAGACCCAGTACTTC.

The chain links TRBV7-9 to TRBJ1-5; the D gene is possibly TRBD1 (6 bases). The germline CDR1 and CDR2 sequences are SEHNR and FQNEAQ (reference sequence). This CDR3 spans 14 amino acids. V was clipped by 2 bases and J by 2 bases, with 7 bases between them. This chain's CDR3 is CASSLPGGNQPQHF. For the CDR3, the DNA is TGTGCCAGCAGCTTACCAGGGGGCAATCAGCCCCAGCATTTT.

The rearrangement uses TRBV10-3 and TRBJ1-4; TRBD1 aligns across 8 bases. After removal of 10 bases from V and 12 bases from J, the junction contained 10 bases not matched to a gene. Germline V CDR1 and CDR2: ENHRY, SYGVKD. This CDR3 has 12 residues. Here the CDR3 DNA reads TGTGCCACTTCAGGGGGCTCGAGTGAACTGTTTTTT. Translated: CATSGGSSELFF.

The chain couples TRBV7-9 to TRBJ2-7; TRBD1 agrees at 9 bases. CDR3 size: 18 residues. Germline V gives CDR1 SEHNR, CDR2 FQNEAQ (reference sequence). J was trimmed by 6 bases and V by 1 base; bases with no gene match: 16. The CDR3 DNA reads TGTGCCAGCAGCTTAGAGGGGACAGGGTCGCCCAGGAGGTCCGAGCAGTACTTC. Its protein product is CASSLEGTGSPRRSEQYF.

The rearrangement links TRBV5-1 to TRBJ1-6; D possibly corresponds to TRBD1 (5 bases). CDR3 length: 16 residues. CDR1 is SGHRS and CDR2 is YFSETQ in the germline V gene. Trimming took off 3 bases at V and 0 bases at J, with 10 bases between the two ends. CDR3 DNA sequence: TGCGCCAGCAGCTCTGGGGCAAGCTCCTATAATTCACCCCTCCACTTT. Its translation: CASSSGASSYNSPLHF. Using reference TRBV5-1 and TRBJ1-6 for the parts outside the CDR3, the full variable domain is KAGVTQTPRYLIKTRGQQVTLSCSPISGHRSVSWYQQTPGQGLQFLFEYFSETQRNKGNFPGRFSGRQFSNSRSEMNVSTLELGDSALYLCASSSGASSYNSPLHFGNGTRLTVT.

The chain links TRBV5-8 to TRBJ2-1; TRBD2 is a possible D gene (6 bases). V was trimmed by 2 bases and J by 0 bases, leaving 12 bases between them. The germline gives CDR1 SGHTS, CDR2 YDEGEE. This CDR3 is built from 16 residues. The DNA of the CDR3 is TGTGCCAGCAGCTTTTTTCGGGGGAGCTCCTACAATGAGCAGTTCTTC. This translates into CASSFFRGSSYNEQFF.

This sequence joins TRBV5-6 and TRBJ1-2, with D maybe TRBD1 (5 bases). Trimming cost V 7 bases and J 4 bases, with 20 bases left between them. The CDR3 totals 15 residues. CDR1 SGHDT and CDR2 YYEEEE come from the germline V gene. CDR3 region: CASVAGGVSVYGYTF. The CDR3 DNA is TGTGCCAGCGTCGCCGGGGGTGTGTCGGTCTATGGCTACACCTTC.

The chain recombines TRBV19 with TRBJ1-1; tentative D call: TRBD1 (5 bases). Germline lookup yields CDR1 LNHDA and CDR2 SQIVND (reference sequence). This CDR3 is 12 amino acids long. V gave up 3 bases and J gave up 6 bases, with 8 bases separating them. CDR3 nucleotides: TGTGCCAGTAGTATTAGGGGATCTGAAGCTTTCTTT. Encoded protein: CASSIRGSEAFF.

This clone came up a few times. CDR3 sequence (DNA): TGTGCCAGCAGCCCGGGAACTAACTATGGCTACACCTTC. Its protein is CASSPGTNYGYTF. The V call is TRBV9, the J call TRBJ1-2; D remains unclear. This CDR3 is 13 amino acids long. Germline V CDR1 and CDR2: SGDLS, YYNGEE. Trimming took off 4 bases at V and 0 bases at J, with 7 bases between the two ends.

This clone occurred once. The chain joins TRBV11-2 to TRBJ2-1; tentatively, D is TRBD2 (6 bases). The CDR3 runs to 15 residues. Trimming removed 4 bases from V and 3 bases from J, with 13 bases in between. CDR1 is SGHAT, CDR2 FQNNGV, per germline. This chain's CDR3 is CASSWTGTYYNEQFF. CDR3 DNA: TGTGCCAGCAGCTGGACCGGGACTTACTACAATGAGCAGTTCTTC.

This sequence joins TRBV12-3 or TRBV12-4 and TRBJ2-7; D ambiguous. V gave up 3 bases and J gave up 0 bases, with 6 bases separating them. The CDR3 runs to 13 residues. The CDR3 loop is CASSFPYSYEQYF. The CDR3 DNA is TGTGCCAGCAGTTTTCCGTACTCCTACGAGCAGTACTTC.

The CDR3 DNA is TGTGCCTGGAAGGAGGGTCAGGGCGGCTTCTATGGCTACACCTTC. This sequence encodes CAWKEGQGGFYGYTF. The chain uses TRBV30 and TRBJ1-2, with D possibly matching TRBD1 (5 bases). Trimming shortened V by 4 bases and J by 4 bases, and 19 bases separated the two germline ends. The CDR3 covers 15 residues. Per the germline V gene, CDR1 is GTSNPN and CDR2 is SVGIG (reference sequence).

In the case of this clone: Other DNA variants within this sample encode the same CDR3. Here the CDR3 DNA reads TGTGCCAGCAGTTTCGGAGGGAACTATGGCTACACCTTC. As protein: CASSFGGNYGYTF. The chain employs TRBV27 and TRBJ1-2; D gene unclear. The CDR3 extends over 13 amino acids. Trimming shortened V by 3 bases and J by 2 bases, and 7 bases separated the two germline ends. Germline CDR1 is MNHEY and CDR2 is SMNVEV (reference sequence).

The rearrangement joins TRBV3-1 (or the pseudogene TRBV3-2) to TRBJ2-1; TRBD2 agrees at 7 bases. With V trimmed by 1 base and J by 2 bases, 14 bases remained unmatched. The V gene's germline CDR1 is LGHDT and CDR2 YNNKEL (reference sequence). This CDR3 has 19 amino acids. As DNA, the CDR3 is TGTGCCAGCAGCCAAGCCCTCAGTGCTCCGGGACTACCCTACAATGAGCAGTTCTTC. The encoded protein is CASSQALSAPGLPYNEQFF.

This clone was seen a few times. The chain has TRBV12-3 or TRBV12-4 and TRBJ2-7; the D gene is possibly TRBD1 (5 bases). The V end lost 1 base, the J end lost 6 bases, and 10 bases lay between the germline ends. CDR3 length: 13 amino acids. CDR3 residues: CASSLGGLTEQYF. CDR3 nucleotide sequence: TGTGCCAGCAGTTTAGGGGGCTTGACCGAGCAGTACTTC.

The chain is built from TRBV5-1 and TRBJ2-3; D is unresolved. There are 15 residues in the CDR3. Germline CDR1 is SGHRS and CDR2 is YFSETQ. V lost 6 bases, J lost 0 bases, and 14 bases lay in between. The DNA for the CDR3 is TGCGCCAGCACGGTAGGCGGAACTAGCACAGATACGCAGTATTTT. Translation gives CASTVGGTSTDTQYF.

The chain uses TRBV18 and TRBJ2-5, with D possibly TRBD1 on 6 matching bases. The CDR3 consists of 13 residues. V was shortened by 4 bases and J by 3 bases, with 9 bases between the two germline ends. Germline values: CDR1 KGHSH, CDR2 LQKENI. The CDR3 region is CASSQGQKETQYF. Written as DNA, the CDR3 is TGTGCCAGCTCACAGGGACAAAAAGAGACCCAGTACTTC. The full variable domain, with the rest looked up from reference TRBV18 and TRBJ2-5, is NAGVMQNPRHLVRRRGQEARLRCSPMKGHSHVYWYRQLPEEGLKFMVYLQKENIIDESGMPKERFSAEFPKEGPSILRIQQVVRGDSAAYFCASSQGQKETQYFGPGTRLLVL.

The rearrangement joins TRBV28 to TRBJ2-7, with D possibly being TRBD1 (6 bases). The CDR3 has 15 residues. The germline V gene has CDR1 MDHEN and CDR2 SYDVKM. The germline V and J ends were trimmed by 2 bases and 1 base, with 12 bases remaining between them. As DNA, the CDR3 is TGTGCCAGCAGTTTAATCTCGGACAGATCCTACGAGCAGTACTTC. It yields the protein CASSLISDRSYEQYF. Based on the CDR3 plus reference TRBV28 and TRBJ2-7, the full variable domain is DVKVTQSSRYLVKRTGEKVFLECVQDMDHENMFWYRQDPGLGLRLIYFSYDVKMKEKGDIPEGYSVSREKKERFSLILESASTNQTSMYLCASSLISDRSYEQYFGPGTRLTVT.

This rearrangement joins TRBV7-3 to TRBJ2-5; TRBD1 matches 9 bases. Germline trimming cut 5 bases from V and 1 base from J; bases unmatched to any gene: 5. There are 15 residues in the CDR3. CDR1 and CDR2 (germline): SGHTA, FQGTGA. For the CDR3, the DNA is TGTGCCAGCAGCAATACAGGGGGCGGCCAAGAGACCCAGTACTTC. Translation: CASSNTGGGQETQYF.